These 21 T cell receptor beta chains originate from one sample sequenced in a study of cytomegalovirus exposure and HLA in healthy donors. Researchers ran the PCR with 60 Vbeta and 13 Jbeta primers. This table comes from immunoSEQ multiplex PCR, and its TCRdb copy is limited to in-frame clones, with some not included. Here the sample spans some 150,000 clones, roughly 85% being singletons. Sequencing was performed on PBMCs. Every receptor here comes from a young woman in good health and CMV-seronegative.

The chain combines TRBV2 with TRBJ2-5; tentatively, D is TRBD2 (7 bases). CDR3 length: 13 amino acids. Germline values: CDR1 SNHLY, CDR2 FYNNEI. V was cut by 6 bases and J by 5 bases, with 13 bases left in between. The CDR3 coding sequence is TGTGCCAGCAGGGGGGGGGCTCTGGAGACCCAGTACTTC. This gives the protein CASRGGALETQYF.

This clone occurred a few times. V is TRBV7-2 and J is TRBJ2-7, with 12 bases identical to TRBD1. With V trimmed by 5 bases and J by 7 bases, 6 bases remained unmatched. The CDR3 contains 14 residues. The germline CDR1 and CDR2 sequences are SGHTA and FQGNSA. The CDR3 region is CASSTGQGAREQYF. In DNA form, the CDR3 reads TGTGCCAGCAGCACGGGACAGGGGGCGCGAGAGCAGTACTTC.

This clone is a singleton in its sample. This rearrangement joins TRBV6-1 to TRBJ2-7, with 7 bases aligning to TRBD1. Looked up from germline, CDR1 is MNHNS and CDR2 is SASEGT. V was clipped by 4 bases and J by 2 bases; unmatched bases: 11. This CDR3 region has 16 residues. CDR3 sequence reads: CASSAQGRQGPYEQYF. CDR3 coding DNA: TGTGCCAGCAGTGCCCAAGGCCGACAGGGCCCCTACGAGCAGTACTTC.

As to this clone: Other nucleotide sequences in the sample specify the same CDR3. The chain joins TRBV29-1 to TRBJ2-2; a weak D match, TRBD2 (6 bases). Germline-derived CDR1 and CDR2 are SQVTM and ANQGSEA. Trimming removed 5 bases from V and 0 bases from J, with 25 bases in between. The CDR3 has 19 amino acids. The CDR3 region has the DNA TGCAGCGTTTCTTCCCCAATTTCCCCTAGCGAACCGAACACCGGGGAGCTGTTTTTT. Translation gives CSVSSPISPSEPNTGELFF.

The chain recombines TRBV28 with TRBJ2-3; 9 positions agree with TRBD2. CDR1 and CDR2 (germline): MDHEN, SYDVKM. The CDR3 has 15 residues. J was trimmed by 2 bases and V by 4 bases; bases with no gene match: 4. CDR3 loop: CASSSSGGITDTQYF. The CDR3 nucleotides are TGTGCCAGCAGTTCGAGCGGGGGGATCACAGATACGCAGTATTTT.

The chain is built from TRBV27 and TRBJ2-2, with 16 nucleotides matching TRBD2. J gave up 5 bases and V 4 bases, and 7 bases lay outside the gene matches. Germline-derived CDR1 and CDR2 are MNHEY and SMNVEV (reference sequence). This CDR3 has 18 residues. This CDR3 is CASSSSGTSGRGTGELFF. The CDR3 nucleotides are TGTGCCAGCAGTTCCTCCGGGACTAGCGGGAGGGGAACCGGGGAGCTGTTTTTT.

The rearrangement links TRBV9 to TRBJ2-2; TRBD2 matches at 14 bases. V lost 3 bases, J lost 5 bases, and 6 bases stayed unmatched. The length of the CDR3 is 17 residues. Germline CDR1 reads SGDLS; CDR2 reads YYNGEE. For the CDR3, the DNA is TGTGCCAGCAGCGGGACAGGGACTAGCGGGGGTACCGGGGAGCTGTTTTTT. Its translation is CASSGTGTSGGTGELFF.

This rearrangement joins TRBV28 to TRBJ2-2, with 7 bases identical to TRBD1. This CDR3 region has 15 residues. The V and J ends lost 6 bases and 6 bases, in that order; junction bases with no gene match: 10. Germline values: CDR1 MDHEN, CDR2 SYDVKM. For the CDR3, the DNA is TGTGCCAGCAGACCCGACAGGGTTGGGGCCGGGGAGCTGTTTTTT. It translates to CASRPDRVGAGELFF. The complete variable domain, with remaining parts taken from reference TRBV28 and TRBJ2-2, reads DVKVTQSSRYLVKRTGEKVFLECVQDMDHENMFWYRQDPGLGLRLIYFSYDVKMKEKGDIPEGYSVSREKKERFSLILESASTNQTSMYLCASRPDRVGAGELFFGEGSRLTVL.

The chain recombines TRBV7-2 with TRBJ1-6, with 8 positions matching TRBD1. With 6 bases clipped from V and 14 bases from J, the junction kept 15 bases outside the gene matches. CDR3 length: 15 residues. Germline-derived CDR1 and CDR2 are SGHTA and FQGNSA. In nucleotides, the CDR3 is TGTGCCAGCAGGTCCCCCGGACAGGGAGGTGGATCCCTCCACTTT. It is translated as CASRSPGQGGGSLHF.

The V and J genes are TRBV4-2 and TRBJ2-5, with 8 bases matching TRBD2. V gave up 4 bases and J gave up 1 base; unmatched junction bases: 5. The CDR3 is 15 amino acids. The V gene's germline CDR1 is LGHNA and CDR2 YNFKEQ. The DNA of the CDR3 is TGTGCCAGCAGCCCTGCGGGGGGAGCCCAAGAGACCCAGTACTTC. Translation gives CASSPAGGAQETQYF.

The chain carries TRBV7-9 and TRBJ2-7; D might be TRBD1 (6 bases). Trimming removed 4 bases at V and 6 bases at J, with 13 bases between. This CDR3 region has 13 residues. Germline lookup yields CDR1 SEHNR and CDR2 FQNEAQ (reference sequence). CDR3 bases: TGTGCCAGCAGCTCTACAGGCAGGGGCGAGCAGTACTTC. It specifies CASSSTGRGEQYF. The whole variable domain, filled in from reference TRBV7-9 and TRBJ2-7, reads DTGVSQNPRHKITKRGQNVTFRCDPISEHNRLYWYRQTLGQGPEFLTYFQNEAQLEKSRLLSDRFSAERPKGSFSTLEIQRTEQGDSAMYLCASSSTGRGEQYFGPGTRLTVT.

This clone was seen a single time. V is TRBV6-5 and J is TRBJ1-2, with 10 bases lining up with TRBD1. V gave up 3 bases and J gave up 12 bases; unmatched junction bases: 7. This CDR3 spans 13 amino acids. CDR1 and CDR2 from the germline V gene are MNHEY and SVGAGI. In DNA form, the CDR3 reads TGTGCCAGCAGTTATTCCGGGACAGGGGCCGACACCTTC. Encoded protein: CASSYSGTGADTF.

This sequence joins TRBV7-9 and TRBJ1-3; possibly TRBD1 for D (6 bases). Between the trimmed V and J ends, which lost 3 bases and 0 bases, there was a span of 9 bases. Germline-derived CDR1 and CDR2 are SEHNR and FQNEAQ (reference sequence). This CDR3 is built from 15 residues. CDR3 loop: CASSLRGSSGNTIYF. The CDR3, as DNA: TGTGCCAGCAGCTTGAGGGGGAGCTCTGGAAACACCATATATTTT. The full variable domain, in which reference TRBV7-9 and TRBJ1-3 provide the parts outside the CDR3, is DTGVSQNPRHKITKRGQNVTFRCDPISEHNRLYWYRQTLGQGPEFLTYFQNEAQLEKSRLLSDRFSAERPKGSFSTLEIQRTEQGDSAMYLCASSLRGSSGNTIYFGEGSWLTVV.

The rearrangement links TRBV27 to TRBJ2-7; possibly TRBD2 for D (7 bases). The CDR3 consists of 16 residues. Germline V gene sequence: CDR1 MNHEY, CDR2 SMNVEV (reference sequence). Trimming took off 0 bases at V and 2 bases at J, with 14 bases between the two ends. For the CDR3, the DNA is TGTGCCAGCAGTTTATCGGCACAGGGAGGGGCCTACGAGCAGTACTTC. As protein: CASSLSAQGGAYEQYF.

V gene TRBV6-5 combines with J gene TRBJ2-7, with a possible D match to TRBD1 (6 bases). The V gene lost 6 bases and the J gene lost 7 bases, with 22 bases spanning the gap. This CDR3 has 15 residues. CDR1 MNHEY and CDR2 SVGAGI come from the germline V gene. The DNA of the CDR3 is TGTGCCAGCAGGGCCGCAGGGGTCCGGACGGGAGAGCAGTACTTC. As protein: CASRAAGVRTGEQYF.

V gene TRBV28 combines with J gene TRBJ1-5; possible D gene TRBD1, 5 bases. CDR3 length: 17 residues. With 8 bases removed from V and 5 bases from J, the gap between germline ends came to 25 bases. Germline CDR1 is MDHEN and CDR2 is SYDVKM. CDR3 residues: CASDMGVKRGRDQPQHF. DNA for the CDR3: TGTGCCAGCGATATGGGGGTCAAGCGGGGACGAGATCAGCCCCAGCATTTT. Based on the CDR3 plus reference TRBV28 and TRBJ1-5, the full variable domain is DVKVTQSSRYLVKRTGEKVFLECVQDMDHENMFWYRQDPGLGLRLIYFSYDVKMKEKGDIPEGYSVSREKKERFSLILESASTNQTSMYLCASDMGVKRGRDQPQHFGDGTRLSIL.

The rearrangement joins TRBV7-9 to TRBJ2-5, with TRBD1 matching over 10 bases. The DNA matches TRBJ2-7 better at its end, which makes the J call doubtful. CDR3 length: 14 amino acids. CDR1 is SEHNR and CDR2 is FQNEAQ in the germline V gene (reference sequence). Here the CDR3 DNA reads TGTGCCAGCAGCCACGGACAGGGGGACTACGAGCAGTACTTC. Its translation: CASSHGQGDYEQYF.

This chain joins TRBV5-6 and TRBJ2-7, with a weak D call TRBD1 (5 bases). Germline V gene sequence: CDR1 SGHDT, CDR2 YYEEEE. V dropped 1 base and J dropped 7 bases, with 12 bases sitting between them. This CDR3 is 13 amino acids long. CDR3 region: CASSLTPKGEQYF. The CDR3 DNA reads as TGTGCCAGCAGCTTGACCCCAAAGGGGGAGCAGTACTTC.

V usage is TRBV25-1 and J usage is TRBJ2-3; D ambiguous. CDR1 is MGHDK, CDR2 SYGVNS, per germline. The V gene lost 6 bases and the J gene lost 5 bases, with 9 bases spanning the gap. The CDR3 loop spans 12 amino acids. Written as DNA, the CDR3 is TGTGCCAGCAGCCCCCCCGGAGATACGCAGTATTTT. This encodes CASSPPGDTQYF.

The V gene is TRBV30, the J gene TRBJ2-3; D call uncertain. The CDR3 consists of 11 residues. The V end was cut by 0 bases, the J end by 6 bases, with 4 bases between. Germline loops: CDR1 GTSNPN, CDR2 SVGIG (reference sequence). CDR3 DNA: TGTGCCTGGAGTGTTAGTGATACGCAGTATTTT. Translating it yields CAWSVSDTQYF.

The DNA of the CDR3 is TGTGCCAGCAGCCCCCAAAGTGGGGGGGCCGTACACAATGAGCAGTTCTTC. This gives the protein CASSPQSGGAVHNEQFF. The chain uses TRBV7-2 and TRBJ2-1, with D possibly matching TRBD2 (7 bases). Trimming took 5 bases from V and 5 from J, leaving 22 bases between them. Germline V gene sequence: CDR1 SGHTA, CDR2 FQGNSA. The CDR3 contains 17 residues.